What follows are 7 T cell receptor beta chains derived from one specimen sequenced in a study of T cell responses to AZD1222 COVID-19 vaccine. The method was immunoSEQ multiplex PCR; TCRdb's version includes in-frame clones alone and lacks a portion of them. This table has 90,000 to 120,000 clones, 70% to 90% appearing once. The source material was peripheral blood, sampled 28 days after the second AZD1222 dose. Receptors were obtained from an adult who received the AZD1222 COVID-19 vaccine.

This clone was counted between two and nine times. V usage is TRBV4-2 and J usage is TRBJ1-5, with 7 positions matching TRBD1. CDR1 and CDR2 from the germline V gene are LGHNA and YNFKEQ. CDR3 length: 15 amino acids. V lost 4 bases to trimming and J lost 3 bases; unmatched junction nucleotides: 6. The DNA for the CDR3 is TGTGCCAGCAGCCCCGTCAGGGGGATCAATCAGCCCCAGCATTTT. The encoded protein is CASSPVRGINQPQHF.

This chain links TRBV5-1 with TRBJ1-1, with TRBD1 matching over 8 bases. This CDR3 has 14 amino acids. V was clipped by 4 bases and J by 4 bases; unmatched bases: 6. From germline, CDR1 is SGHRS and CDR2 YFSETQ. The CDR3 DNA reads TGCGCCAGCAGCCCGAGGACAGGGATCACTGAAGCTTTCTTT. Protein sequence: CASSPRTGITEAFF.

Written as DNA, the CDR3 is TGTGCCAGCAGCGTAGTACAGGGGTGGAACACTGAAGCTTTCTTT. Its protein product is CASSVVQGWNTEAFF. This chain joins TRBV9 and TRBJ1-1; the match to TRBD1 covers 7 bases. V was pared by 0 bases and J by 1 base, with 3 bases of the junction left unmatched. This CDR3 has 15 amino acids. Germline V CDR1 and CDR2: SGDLS, YYNGEE. Looking up the rest from reference TRBV9 and TRBJ1-1 gives the full variable domain: DSGVTQTPKHLITATGQRVTLRCSPRSGDLSVYWYQQSLDQGLQFLIQYYNGEERAKGNILERFSAQQFPDLHSELNLSSLELGDSALYFCASSVVQGWNTEAFFGQGTRLTVV.

The rearrangement uses TRBV7-9 and TRBJ1-1; 8 nucleotides match TRBD1. The CDR3 is made up of 15 amino acids. CDR1 is SEHNR, CDR2 FQNEAQ, per germline (reference sequence). The junction had 9 bases not matched to a gene; V was cut back by 1 base and J by 8 bases. The CDR3 DNA sequence: TGTGCCAGCAGCTTAGGGCGGACAGGGTCGTTGGAAGCTTTCTTT. Translating it yields CASSLGRTGSLEAFF. Using reference TRBV7-9 and TRBJ1-1 for the parts outside the CDR3, the full variable domain is DTGVSQNPRHKITKRGQNVTFRCDPISEHNRLYWYRQTLGQGPEFLTYFQNEAQLEKSRLLSDRFSAERPKGSFSTLEIQRTEQGDSAMYLCASSLGRTGSLEAFFGQGTRLTVV.

The V and J genes are TRBV7-9 and TRBJ1-5; D possibly corresponds to TRBD1 (5 bases). The V end lost 5 bases, the J end lost 6 bases, and 17 bases lay between the germline ends. Germline loops: CDR1 SEHNR, CDR2 FQNEAQ (reference sequence). This CDR3 is built from 15 residues. This CDR3 reads CASSPRGTLGQPQHF. The CDR3 DNA is TGTGCCAGCAGCCCGCGGGGGACCCTAGGTCAGCCCCAGCATTTT.

This chain links TRBV7-9 with TRBJ1-2; D unresolved. Germline V gives CDR1 SEHNR, CDR2 FQNEAQ (reference sequence). The V end was cut by 4 bases, the J end by 1 base, with 10 bases between. The CDR3 covers 14 residues. The CDR3 here is CASSSLGSNYGYTF. For the CDR3, the DNA is TGTGCCAGCAGCTCCTTAGGAAGTAACTATGGCTACACCTTC. Complete variable domain (other parts from reference TRBV7-9 and TRBJ1-2): DTGVSQNPRHKITKRGQNVTFRCDPISEHNRLYWYRQTLGQGPEFLTYFQNEAQLEKSRLLSDRFSAERPKGSFSTLEIQRTEQGDSAMYLCASSSLGSNYGYTFGSGTRLTVV.

The chain carries TRBV27 and TRBJ1-5; a possible D gene is TRBD1 (5 bases). The CDR3 spans 16 residues. Germline V gene sequence: CDR1 MNHEY, CDR2 SMNVEV (reference sequence). Trimming stripped 2 bases from V and 5 bases from J, with 16 bases between. CDR3 bases: TGTGCCAGCAGTTTAAGGGGTTCGATAAGCGATCAGCCCCAGCATTTT. Protein: CASSLRGSISDQPQHF.